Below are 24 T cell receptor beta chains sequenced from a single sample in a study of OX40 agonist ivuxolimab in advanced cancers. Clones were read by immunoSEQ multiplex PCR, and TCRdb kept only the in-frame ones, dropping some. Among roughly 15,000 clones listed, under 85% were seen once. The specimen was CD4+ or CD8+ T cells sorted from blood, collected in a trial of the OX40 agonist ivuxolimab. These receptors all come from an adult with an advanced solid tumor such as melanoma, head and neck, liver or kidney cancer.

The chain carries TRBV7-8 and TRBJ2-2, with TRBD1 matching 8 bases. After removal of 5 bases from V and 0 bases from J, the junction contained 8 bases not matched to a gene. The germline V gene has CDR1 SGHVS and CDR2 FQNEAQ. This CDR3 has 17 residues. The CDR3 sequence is CASSTRGQAPNTGELFF. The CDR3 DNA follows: TGTGCCAGCAGCACCCGGGGACAGGCCCCGAACACCGGGGAGCTGTTTTTT.

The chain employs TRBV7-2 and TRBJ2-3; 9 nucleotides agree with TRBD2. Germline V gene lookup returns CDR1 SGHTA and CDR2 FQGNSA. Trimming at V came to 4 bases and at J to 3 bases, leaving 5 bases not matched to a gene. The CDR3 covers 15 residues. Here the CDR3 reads CASSSGLAGTDTQYF. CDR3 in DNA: TGTGCCAGCAGCTCGGGACTAGCCGGAACAGATACGCAGTATTTT.

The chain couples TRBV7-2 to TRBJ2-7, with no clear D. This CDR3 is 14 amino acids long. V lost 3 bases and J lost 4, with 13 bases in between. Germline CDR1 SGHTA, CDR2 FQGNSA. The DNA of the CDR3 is TGTGCCAGCAGCTTGACGAGGTCTGAATACGAGCAGTACTTC. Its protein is CASSLTRSEYEQYF.

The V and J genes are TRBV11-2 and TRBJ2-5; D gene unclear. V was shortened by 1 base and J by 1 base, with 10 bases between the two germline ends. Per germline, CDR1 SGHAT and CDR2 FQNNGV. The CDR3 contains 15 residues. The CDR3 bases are TGTGCCAGCAGCTTAGTTTCGTACACCCAAGAGACCCAGTACTTC. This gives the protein CASSLVSYTQETQYF.

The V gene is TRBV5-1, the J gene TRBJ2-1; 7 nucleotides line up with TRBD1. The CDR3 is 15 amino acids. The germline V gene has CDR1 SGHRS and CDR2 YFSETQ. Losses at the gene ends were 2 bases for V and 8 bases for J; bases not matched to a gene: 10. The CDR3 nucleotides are TGCGCCAGCAGCTTAGAGACAGGGTATTACGATGAGCAGTTCTTC. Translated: CASSLETGYYDEQFF.

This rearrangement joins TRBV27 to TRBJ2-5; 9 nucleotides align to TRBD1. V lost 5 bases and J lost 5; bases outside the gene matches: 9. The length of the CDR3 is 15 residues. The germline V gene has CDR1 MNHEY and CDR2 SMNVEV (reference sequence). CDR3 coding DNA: TGTGCCAGCAGTCCCCTAGGGACAGGGAGGGAGACCCAGTACTTC. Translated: CASSPLGTGRETQYF.

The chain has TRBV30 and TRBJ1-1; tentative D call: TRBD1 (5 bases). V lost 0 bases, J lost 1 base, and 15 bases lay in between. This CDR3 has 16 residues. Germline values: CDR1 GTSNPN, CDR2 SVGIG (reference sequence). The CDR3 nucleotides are TGTGCCTGGAGTGTACGGGGAGGGGTAACGAACACTGAAGCTTTCTTT. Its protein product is CAWSVRGGVTNTEAFF.

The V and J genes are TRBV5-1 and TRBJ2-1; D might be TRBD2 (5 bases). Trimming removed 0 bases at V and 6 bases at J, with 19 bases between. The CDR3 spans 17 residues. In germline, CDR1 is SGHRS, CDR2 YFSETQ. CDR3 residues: CASSLADFLPYINEQFF. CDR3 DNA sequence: TGCGCCAGCAGCTTGGCGGACTTCCTGCCCTACATCAATGAGCAGTTCTTC.

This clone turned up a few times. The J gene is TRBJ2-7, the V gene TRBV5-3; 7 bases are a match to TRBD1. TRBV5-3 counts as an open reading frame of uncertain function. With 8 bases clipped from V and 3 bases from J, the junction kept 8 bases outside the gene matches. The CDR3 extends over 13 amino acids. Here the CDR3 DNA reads TGTGCCAGCAGGCCCGACAGGGACTACGAGCAGTACTTC. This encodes CASRPDRDYEQYF.

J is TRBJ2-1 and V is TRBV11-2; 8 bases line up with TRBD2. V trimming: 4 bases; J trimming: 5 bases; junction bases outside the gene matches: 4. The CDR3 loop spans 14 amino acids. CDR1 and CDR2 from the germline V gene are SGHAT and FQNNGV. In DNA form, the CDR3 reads TGTGCCAGCAGCTATAGCGGGAACCACAATGAGCAGTTCTTC. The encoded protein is CASSYSGNHNEQFF. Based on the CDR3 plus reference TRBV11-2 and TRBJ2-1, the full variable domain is EAGVAQSPRYKIIEKRQSVAFWCNPISGHATLYWYQQILGQGPKLLIQFQNNGVVDDSQLPKDRFSAERLKGVDSTLKIQPAKLEDSAVYLCASSYSGNHNEQFFGPGTRLTVL.

CDR3 sequence: CASSITVFVAGHRGTEAFF. The CDR3, as DNA: TGTGCCAGTAGTATCACCGTTTTCGTGGCAGGGCATAGGGGAACTGAAGCTTTCTTT. The chain has TRBV19 and TRBJ1-1, with a possible D match to TRBD1 (5 bases). The CDR3 loop spans 19 amino acids. CDR1 is LNHDA, CDR2 SQIVND, per germline (reference sequence). Trimming stripped 3 bases from V and 5 bases from J, with 28 bases between.

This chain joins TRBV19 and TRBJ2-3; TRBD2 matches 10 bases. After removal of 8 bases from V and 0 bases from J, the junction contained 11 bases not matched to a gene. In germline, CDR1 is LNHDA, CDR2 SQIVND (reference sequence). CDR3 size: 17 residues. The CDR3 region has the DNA TGTGCCAGTTCGGTCGGGACTAGCGTGTTTAGCACAGATACGCAGTATTTT. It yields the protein CASSVGTSVFSTDTQYF.

Written as DNA, the CDR3 is TGTGCCAGCAGCCCTACTGGCGGGAGAGATGAGCAGTTCTTC. Its translation is CASSPTGGRDEQFF. V is TRBV11-2 and J is TRBJ2-1; the match to TRBD2 covers 7 bases. J lost 8 bases, V lost 5 bases, and 9 bases had no gene match. The CDR3 loop spans 14 amino acids. Germline CDR1 is SGHAT and CDR2 is FQNNGV.

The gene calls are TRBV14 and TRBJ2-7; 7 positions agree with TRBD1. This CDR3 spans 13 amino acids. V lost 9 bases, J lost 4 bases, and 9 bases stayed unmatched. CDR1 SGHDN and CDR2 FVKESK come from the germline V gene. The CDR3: CASNRGEVYEQYF. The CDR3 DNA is TGTGCCAGTAACAGGGGTGAGGTATACGAGCAGTACTTC. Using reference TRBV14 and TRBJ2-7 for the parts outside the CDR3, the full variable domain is EAGVTQFPSHSVIEKGQTVTLRCDPISGHDNLYWYRRVMGKEIKFLLHFVKESKQDESGMPNNRFLAERTGGTYSTLKVQPAELEDSGVYFCASNRGEVYEQYFGPGTRLTVT.

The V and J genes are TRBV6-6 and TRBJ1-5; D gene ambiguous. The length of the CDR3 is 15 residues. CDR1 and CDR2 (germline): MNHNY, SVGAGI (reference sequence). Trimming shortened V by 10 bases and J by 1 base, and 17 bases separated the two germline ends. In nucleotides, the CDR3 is TGTGCCACTCAGAGCGGGGTCGCGAGCAATCAGCCCCAGCATTTT. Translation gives CATQSGVASNQPQHF.

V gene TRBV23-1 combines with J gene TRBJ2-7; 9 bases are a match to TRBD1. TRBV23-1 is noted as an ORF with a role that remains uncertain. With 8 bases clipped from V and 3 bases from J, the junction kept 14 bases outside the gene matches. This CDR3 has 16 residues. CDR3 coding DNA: TGCGCCAGCTATAAGCGGTACCGGGACAGGGACTACGAGCAGTACTTC. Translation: CASYKRYRDRDYEQYF.

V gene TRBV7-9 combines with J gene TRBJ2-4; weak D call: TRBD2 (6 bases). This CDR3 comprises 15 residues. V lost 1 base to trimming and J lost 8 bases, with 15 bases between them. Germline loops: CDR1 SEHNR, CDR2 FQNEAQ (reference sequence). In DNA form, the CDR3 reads TGTGCCAGCAGCTTAGGTGCGGAGGGCATGCACATTCAGTACTTC. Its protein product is CASSLGAEGMHIQYF. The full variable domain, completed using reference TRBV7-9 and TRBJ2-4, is DTGVSQNPRHKITKRGQNVTFRCDPISEHNRLYWYRQTLGQGPEFLTYFQNEAQLEKSRLLSDRFSAERPKGSFSTLEIQRTEQGDSAMYLCASSLGAEGMHIQYFGAGTRLSVL.

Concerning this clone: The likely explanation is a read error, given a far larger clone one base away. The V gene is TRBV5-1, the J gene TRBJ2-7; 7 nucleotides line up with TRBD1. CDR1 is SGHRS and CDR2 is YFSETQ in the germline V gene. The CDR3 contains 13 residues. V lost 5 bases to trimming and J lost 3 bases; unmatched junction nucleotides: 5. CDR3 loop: CASRPDRDYEQYF. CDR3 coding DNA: TGCGCCAGCAGGCCCGACAGGGACTACGAGCAGTACTTC.

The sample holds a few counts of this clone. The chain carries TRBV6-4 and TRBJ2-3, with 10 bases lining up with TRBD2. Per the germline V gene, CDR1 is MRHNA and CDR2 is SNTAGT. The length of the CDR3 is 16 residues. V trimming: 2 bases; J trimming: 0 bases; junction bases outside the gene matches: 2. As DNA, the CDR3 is TGTGCCAGCAGTGACGAAGCGGGAGGGAGCACAGATACGCAGTATTTT. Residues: CASSDEAGGSTDTQYF.

CDR3 DNA: TGTGCCAGCAGCTCACTAGCGGGAGGGTGGAATGAGCAGTTCTTC. Protein: CASSSLAGGWNEQFF. The rearrangement uses TRBV27 and TRBJ2-1; 13 nucleotides match TRBD2. This CDR3 contains 15 residues. Germline loops: CDR1 MNHEY, CDR2 SMNVEV (reference sequence). V shed 6 bases and J 7 bases; nucleotides not matched to a gene: 6.

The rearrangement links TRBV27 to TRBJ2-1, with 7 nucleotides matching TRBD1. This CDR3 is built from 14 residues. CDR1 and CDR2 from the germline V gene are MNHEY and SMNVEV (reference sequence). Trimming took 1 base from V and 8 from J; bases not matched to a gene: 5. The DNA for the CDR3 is TGTGCCAGCAGTTTATGGGGACAGTCGGATGAGCAGTTCTTC. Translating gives CASSLWGQSDEQFF.

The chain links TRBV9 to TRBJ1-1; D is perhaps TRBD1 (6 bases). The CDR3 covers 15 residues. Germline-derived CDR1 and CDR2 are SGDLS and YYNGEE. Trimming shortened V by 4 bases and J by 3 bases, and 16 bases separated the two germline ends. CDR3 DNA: TGTGCCAGCAGCTCCCCGATTCAGGGGTACACTGAAGCTTTCTTT. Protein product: CASSSPIQGYTEAFF.

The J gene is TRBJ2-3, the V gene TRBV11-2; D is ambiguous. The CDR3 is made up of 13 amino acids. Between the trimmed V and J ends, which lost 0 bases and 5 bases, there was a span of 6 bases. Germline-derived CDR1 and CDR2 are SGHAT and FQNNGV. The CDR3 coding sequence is TGTGCCAGCAGCTTAGAATACGGAGATACGCAGTATTTT. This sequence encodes CASSLEYGDTQYF. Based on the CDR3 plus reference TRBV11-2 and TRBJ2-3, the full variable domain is EAGVAQSPRYKIIEKRQSVAFWCNPISGHATLYWYQQILGQGPKLLIQFQNNGVVDDSQLPKDRFSAERLKGVDSTLKIQPAKLEDSAVYLCASSLEYGDTQYFGPGTRLTVL.

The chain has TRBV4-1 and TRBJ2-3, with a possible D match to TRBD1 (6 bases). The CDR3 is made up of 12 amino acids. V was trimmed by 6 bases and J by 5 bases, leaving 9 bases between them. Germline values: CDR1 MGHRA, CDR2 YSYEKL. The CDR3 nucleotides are TGCGCCAGCAGACAGGGTAGAGATACGCAGTATTTT. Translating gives CASRQGRDTQYF.